What follows are 9 T cell receptor beta chains derived from one specimen sequenced in a study of human thymus T cells. The data were produced by immunoSEQ multiplex PCR, yet TCRdb's version contains in-frame clones alone and is incomplete. The sample gives 54,000 or so clones, around 94% of which show up once; approximately 6% is in the top ten. Sequenced input: blood. The receptors derive from a boy younger than two with a congenital heart defect but otherwise immunologically healthy.

This chain connects TRBV19 to TRBJ2-3, with 7 bases aligning to TRBD2. Trimming took 5 bases from V and 5 from J; bases not matched to a gene: 13. CDR1 LNHDA and CDR2 SQIVND come from the germline V gene (reference sequence). The CDR3 loop spans 16 amino acids. Here the CDR3 reads CASSGLGAGSLDTQYF. The DNA for the CDR3 is TGTGCCAGTAGTGGCTTGGGAGCGGGGAGTTTAGATACGCAGTATTTT.

The chain is built from TRBV4-1 and TRBJ2-2; TRBD2 agrees at 13 bases. CDR3 length: 18 residues. Germline lookup yields CDR1 MGHRA and CDR2 YSYEKL. V lost 5 bases to trimming and J lost 4 bases; unmatched junction nucleotides: 10. The chain's CDR3 is CASSRLTSGRASTGELFF. The CDR3 DNA is TGCGCCAGCAGCAGACTTACTAGCGGGAGGGCCAGCACCGGGGAGCTGTTTTTT.

The chain combines TRBV5-1 with TRBJ2-2; 9 bases map to TRBD1. The CDR3 consists of 16 residues. V gave up 0 bases and J gave up 7 bases; unmatched junction bases: 7. Germline V gene lookup returns CDR1 SGHRS and CDR2 YFSETQ. The CDR3 sequence is CASSLVQGALIGELFF. CDR3 DNA sequence: TGCGCCAGCAGCTTGGTACAGGGGGCGCTCATCGGGGAGCTGTTTTTT. Combining the CDR3 with reference TRBV5-1 and TRBJ2-2 gives the whole variable domain KAGVTQTPRYLIKTRGQQVTLSCSPISGHRSVSWYQQTPGQGLQFLFEYFSETQRNKGNFPGRFSGRQFSNSRSEMNVSTLELGDSALYLCASSLVQGALIGELFFGEGSRLTVL.

J is TRBJ2-3 and V is TRBV7-9; 7 positions match TRBD1. The CDR3 is 18 amino acids. In germline, CDR1 is SEHNR, CDR2 FQNEAQ (reference sequence). The junction had 14 bases not matched to a gene; V was cut back by 5 bases and J by 0 bases. This CDR3 reads CASSRVGYRGPSTDTQYF. CDR3 DNA: TGTGCCAGCAGCCGCGTGGGGTACAGGGGACCTAGCACAGATACGCAGTATTTT.

V is TRBV19 and J is TRBJ2-5; tentatively, D is TRBD2 (6 bases). CDR1 is LNHDA and CDR2 is SQIVND in the germline V gene (reference sequence). This CDR3 is built from 19 residues. Trimming took 3 bases from V and 5 from J, leaving 28 bases between them. The CDR3 reads CASSINGGEVGLGRETQYF. In DNA form, the CDR3 reads TGTGCCAGTAGTATTAATGGAGGAGAGGTGGGCCTGGGGAGGGAGACCCAGTACTTC.

The rearrangement joins TRBV28 to TRBJ2-3, with 8 bases fitting TRBD2. CDR1 MDHEN and CDR2 SYDVKM come from the germline V gene. The CDR3 has 15 amino acids. The V gene end was trimmed by 5 bases and the J gene end by 4 bases; junction bases not matched to a gene: 8. CDR3 nucleotide sequence: TGTGCCAGCAGTCCCCAGAGCGGGAGAGCAGATACGCAGTATTTT. This gives the protein CASSPQSGRADTQYF.

V and J are TRBV6-1 and TRBJ1-1, with no clear D. Germline values: CDR1 MNHNS, CDR2 SASEGT. This CDR3 has 11 amino acids. Trimming cost V 4 bases and J 7 bases, with 7 bases left between them. CDR3 amino acids: CASSAVGEAFF. Here the CDR3 DNA reads TGTGCCAGCAGTGCCGTCGGTGAAGCTTTCTTT.

CDR3 coding DNA: TGTGCCAGCAGCACCCCTACCACAGGGGCCGAGCAGTACTTC. It specifies CASSTPTTGAEQYF. The chain couples TRBV6-6 to TRBJ2-7; 7 positions match TRBD1. With V trimmed by 6 bases and J by 6 bases, 11 bases remained unmatched. CDR3 length: 14 amino acids. Germline loops: CDR1 MNHNY, CDR2 SVGAGI (reference sequence).

J is TRBJ2-1 and V is TRBV11-2, with TRBD2 as a possible D gene (6 bases). From germline, CDR1 is SGHAT and CDR2 FQNNGV. V gave up 1 base and J gave up 1 base, with 11 bases separating them. The CDR3 has 16 residues. This CDR3 is CASSLVWRGSYNEQFF. The CDR3 DNA reads as TGTGCCAGCAGCTTAGTCTGGCGGGGATCCTACAATGAGCAGTTCTTC.